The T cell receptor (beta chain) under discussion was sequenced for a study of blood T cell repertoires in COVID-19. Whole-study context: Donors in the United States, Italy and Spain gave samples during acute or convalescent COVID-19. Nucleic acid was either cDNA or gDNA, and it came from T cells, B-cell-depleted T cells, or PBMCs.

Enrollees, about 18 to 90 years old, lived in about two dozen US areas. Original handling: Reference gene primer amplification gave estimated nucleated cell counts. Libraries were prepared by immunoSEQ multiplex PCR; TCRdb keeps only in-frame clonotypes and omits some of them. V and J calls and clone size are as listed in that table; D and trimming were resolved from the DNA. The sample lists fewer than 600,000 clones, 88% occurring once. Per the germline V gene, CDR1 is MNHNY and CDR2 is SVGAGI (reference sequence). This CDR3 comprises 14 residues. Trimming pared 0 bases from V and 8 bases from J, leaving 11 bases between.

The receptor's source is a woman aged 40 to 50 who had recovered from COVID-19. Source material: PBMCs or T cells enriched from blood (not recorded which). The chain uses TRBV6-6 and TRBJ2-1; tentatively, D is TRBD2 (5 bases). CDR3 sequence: CASSYSGLRDEQFF. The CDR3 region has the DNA TGTGCCAGCAGTTACTCGGGGTTGCGGGATGAGCAGTTCTTC.